Presented here are 17 T cell receptor beta chains from one specimen sequenced in a study of cytomegalovirus exposure and HLA in healthy donors. PCR amplification relied on 60 Vbeta primers (plus 13 Jbeta primers). TCRdb's table, derived via immunoSEQ multiplex PCR, lists solely in-frame clones and lacks some. The sample lists 140,000 or so clones, 70% to 85% occurring once. The sample was PBMCs. These TCRs come from a woman in her sixties or seventies in good health and CMV-seropositive.

The chain links TRBV29-1 to TRBJ2-7; D might be TRBD2 (5 bases). V was trimmed by 5 bases and J by 5 bases, leaving 19 bases between them. Germline values: CDR1 SQVTM, CDR2 ANQGSEA. The CDR3 sequence is 14 residues long. CDR3 DNA sequence: TGCAGCGTTTTTACCCCAGGAGGTGGGGACGAGCAGTACTTC. It encodes CSVFTPGGGDEQYF.

The chain carries TRBV4-1 and TRBJ2-2; 7 bases are a match to TRBD1. Judging by the DNA end, TRBJ1-3 fits better; the J call may be wrong. Germline CDR1 MGHRA, CDR2 YSYEKL. There are 16 residues in the CDR3. CDR3 sequence (DNA): TGCGCCAGCAGCCAAGAACACAGGGGAACAGGAAACACCATATATTTT. As protein: CASSQEHRGTGNTIYF.

In this sample, this clone turned up a few times. CDR3 sequence: CASSLASGRGLDEQFF. The CDR3 DNA follows: TGTGCCAGTAGTCTGGCTAGCGGGAGGGGCTTAGATGAGCAGTTCTTC. This chain joins TRBV19 and TRBJ2-1, with 12 nucleotides matching TRBD2. Germline lookup yields CDR1 LNHDA and CDR2 SQIVND (reference sequence). V lost 5 bases to trimming and J lost 8 bases; unmatched junction nucleotides: 10. The CDR3 is 16 residues long. Combining the CDR3 with reference TRBV19 and TRBJ2-1 gives the whole variable domain DGGITQSPKYLFRKEGQNVTLSCEQNLNHDAMYWYRQDPGQGLRLIYYSQIVNDFQKGDIAEGYSVSREKKESFPLTVTSAQKNPTAFYLCASSLASGRGLDEQFFGPGTRLTVL.

The table lists this clone with a count of one. The genes are TRBV7-2 and TRBJ1-1; D is possibly TRBD1 (5 bases). CDR1 is SGHTA, CDR2 FQGNSA, per germline. V lost 5 bases and J lost 2, with 9 bases in between. This CDR3 has 13 amino acids. The CDR3 DNA reads TGTGCCAGCAGCCAACAGGAAAACACTGAAGCTTTCTTT. The encoded protein is CASSQQENTEAFF.

This clone showed up just a few times. The rearrangement links TRBV4-3 to TRBJ2-1; TRBD2 is a possible D gene (6 bases). Trimming cost V 3 bases and J 4 bases, with 13 bases left between them. The CDR3 has 15 residues. CDR1 is LGHNA, CDR2 YSLEER, per germline. The CDR3 coding sequence is TGCGCCAGCAGCCAGGGCGGACTACCTTACAATGAGCAGTTCTTC. Amino acid sequence: CASSQGGLPYNEQFF.

The CDR3 bases are TGTGCCTGGAGTGTTATGTCTGGAAACACCATATATTTT. Translating it yields CAWSVMSGNTIYF. The chain couples TRBV30 to TRBJ1-3; D unresolved. The CDR3 extends over 13 amino acids. Germline values: CDR1 GTSNPN, CDR2 SVGIG (reference sequence). The germline V and J ends were trimmed by 0 bases and 1 base, with 4 bases remaining between them.

The rearrangement uses TRBV7-6 and TRBJ2-7; D uncertain. CDR1 is SGHVS, CDR2 FNYEAQ, per germline. Trimming pared 1 base from V and 0 bases from J, leaving 10 bases between. CDR3 length: 15 residues. CDR3 sequence: CASSLGRLSSYEQYF. CDR3 in DNA: TGTGCCAGCAGCTTAGGCAGGCTGAGCTCCTACGAGCAGTACTTC.

The rearrangement uses TRBV30 and TRBJ1-2; D not certain. This CDR3 spans 12 amino acids. Trimming took 3 bases from V and 7 from J, leaving 12 bases between them. Germline V CDR1 and CDR2: GTSNPN, SVGIG (reference sequence). The DNA of the CDR3 is TGTGCCTGGAGACCGTCGAGGGCTGGCTACACCTTC. Protein: CAWRPSRAGYTF.

V is TRBV27 and J is TRBJ1-5, with TRBD1 matching over 9 bases. Germline-derived CDR1 and CDR2 are MNHEY and SMNVEV (reference sequence). Unmatched junction bases numbered 4, after V lost 5 bases and J lost 5 bases. The CDR3 spans 14 residues. CDR3 loop: CASSRGTGYQPQHF. CDR3 DNA: TGTGCCAGCAGTCGCGGGACAGGGTATCAGCCCCAGCATTTT.

This chain uses TRBV19 with TRBJ1-5; 8 nucleotides line up with TRBD1. V lost 7 bases and J lost 3; bases outside the gene matches: 8. Germline loops: CDR1 LNHDA, CDR2 SQIVND (reference sequence). The length of the CDR3 is 15 residues. This CDR3 is CASIPGGGSNQPQHF. CDR3 DNA sequence: TGTGCCAGTATTCCAGGGGGCGGTTCCAATCAGCCCCAGCATTTT.

This sequence joins TRBV28 and TRBJ2-7; D possibly corresponds to TRBD2 (5 bases). There are 16 residues in the CDR3. Trimming removed 7 bases at V and 2 bases at J, with 21 bases between. Germline V CDR1 and CDR2: MDHEN, SYDVKM. The CDR3 here is CASNPARGALTYEQYF. Here the CDR3 DNA reads TGTGCCAGCAACCCCGCCCGGGGAGCCCTTACCTACGAGCAGTACTTC.

This chain uses TRBV9 with TRBJ2-7; 8 nucleotides line up with TRBD2. The CDR3 is 16 amino acids. V dropped 3 bases and J dropped 0; count of bases not matched to a gene: 8. Germline V gene lookup returns CDR1 SGDLS and CDR2 YYNGEE. CDR3 sequence: CASSAAAGESSYEQYF. The CDR3 bases are TGTGCCAGCAGCGCCGCAGCGGGGGAGAGCTCCTACGAGCAGTACTTC. Full variable domain (outside the CDR3, taken from reference TRBV9 and TRBJ2-7): DSGVTQTPKHLITATGQRVTLRCSPRSGDLSVYWYQQSLDQGLQFLIQYYNGEERAKGNILERFSAQQFPDLHSELNLSSLELGDSALYFCASSAAAGESSYEQYFGPGTRLTVT.

The chain uses TRBV4-3 and TRBJ1-1, with D possibly TRBD1 on 6 matching bases. Trimming removed 2 bases at V and 4 bases at J, with 11 bases between. The CDR3 covers 14 residues. Germline V gives CDR1 LGHNA, CDR2 YSLEER. The chain's CDR3 is CASSQRGGGTEAFF. The CDR3 coding sequence is TGCGCCAGCAGCCAAAGAGGGGGGGGCACTGAAGCTTTCTTT.

The chain employs TRBV2 and TRBJ2-3, with D possibly matching TRBD2 (6 bases). In germline, CDR1 is SNHLY, CDR2 FYNNEI. V gave up 6 bases and J gave up 2 bases, with 9 bases separating them. The CDR3 has 13 amino acids. CDR3 protein: CASSRDFTDTQYF. The CDR3 nucleotides read TGTGCCAGCAGCCGGGACTTCACAGATACGCAGTATTTT.

The chain is built from TRBV28 and TRBJ2-3; D is perhaps TRBD2 (6 bases). Germline values: CDR1 MDHEN, CDR2 SYDVKM. V lost 3 bases, J lost 4 bases, and 11 bases lay in between. The CDR3 contains 14 residues. The CDR3 region is CASSLSPGADTQYF. In DNA form, the CDR3 reads TGTGCCAGCAGTTTGAGTCCGGGGGCAGATACGCAGTATTTT.

The chain joins TRBV7-2 to TRBJ2-1; 7 nucleotides line up with TRBD2. The ends lost 2 bases at V and 7 bases at J; junction bases unmatched: 11. Germline V CDR1 and CDR2: SGHTA, FQGNSA. The length of the CDR3 is 16 residues. The CDR3 loop reads CASSLWAGALGNEQFF. The CDR3 DNA is TGTGCCAGCAGCTTATGGGCGGGAGCGCTCGGGAATGAGCAGTTCTTC.

This clone was found once. The gene calls are TRBV29-1 and TRBJ2-7; 11 bases agree with TRBD2. CDR3 size: 14 residues. Germline V gene lookup returns CDR1 SQVTM and CDR2 ANQGSEA. Trimming at V came to 4 bases and at J to 2 bases, leaving 4 bases not matched to a gene. DNA of the CDR3: TGCAGCGTTGCGGCTAGCGGGAGGCCCTACGAGCAGTACTTC. It specifies CSVAASGRPYEQYF.